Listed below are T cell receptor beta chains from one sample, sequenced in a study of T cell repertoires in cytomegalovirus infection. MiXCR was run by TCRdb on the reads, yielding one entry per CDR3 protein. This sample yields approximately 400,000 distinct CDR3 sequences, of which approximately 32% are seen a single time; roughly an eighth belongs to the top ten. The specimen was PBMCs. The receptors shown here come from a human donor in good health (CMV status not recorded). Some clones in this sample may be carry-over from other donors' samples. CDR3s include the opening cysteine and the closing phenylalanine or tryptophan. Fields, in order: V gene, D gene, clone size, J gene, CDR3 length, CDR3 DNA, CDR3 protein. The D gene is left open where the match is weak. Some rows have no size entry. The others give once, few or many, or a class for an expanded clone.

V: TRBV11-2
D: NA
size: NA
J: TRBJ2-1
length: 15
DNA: TGTTCCAGCAGCTTATGGATGGTCTCCTACAATGAGCAGTTCTTC
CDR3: CSSSLWMVSYNEQFF

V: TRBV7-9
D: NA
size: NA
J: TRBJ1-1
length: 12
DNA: TGTGCCAGCAGCTTGACGGGGTCTGAAGCTTTCTTT
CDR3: CASSLTGSEAFF

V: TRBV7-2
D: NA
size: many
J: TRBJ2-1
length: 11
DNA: TGTGCCAGCAGCTTATTTGATGAGCAGTTCTTC
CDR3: CASSLFDEQFF

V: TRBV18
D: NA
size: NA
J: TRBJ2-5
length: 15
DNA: TGTGCCAGCTCACCCCTGGAGGGGTTGCGAGAGACCCAGTACTTC
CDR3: CASSPLEGLRETQYF

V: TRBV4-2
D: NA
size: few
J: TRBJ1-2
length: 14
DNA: TGTGCCAGCAGCCAAGGGGGGGAGAGACAGGGCTACACCTTC
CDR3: CASSQGGERQGYTF

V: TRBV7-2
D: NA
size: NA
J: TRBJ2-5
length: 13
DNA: TGTGCCAGCAGCTCTCCGACAGTACAGACCCAGTACTTC
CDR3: CASSSPTVQTQYF

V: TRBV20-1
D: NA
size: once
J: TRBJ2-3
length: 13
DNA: TGCAGTGCTAGAGAGGCCAGCACAGATACGCAGTATTTT
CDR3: CSAREASTDTQYF

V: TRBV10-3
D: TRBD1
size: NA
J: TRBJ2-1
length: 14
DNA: TGTGCCATCAGTGCGTGGACAGGGGGCCTTGAGCAGTTCTTC
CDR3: CAISAWTGGLEQFF

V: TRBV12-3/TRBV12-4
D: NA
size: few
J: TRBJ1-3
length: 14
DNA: TGTGCCAGCAGTTTCCTTTCCTCTGGAAACACCATATATTTT
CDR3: CASSFLSSGNTIYF

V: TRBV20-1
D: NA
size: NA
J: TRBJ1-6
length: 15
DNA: TGCAGTGCTAGAGAGGGGGCAGCGCCTAATTCACCCCTCCACTTT
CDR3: CSAREGAAPNSPLHF

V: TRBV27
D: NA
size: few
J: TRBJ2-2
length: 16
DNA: TGTGCCAGCAGTCCTTGGGGCGGGATAGATCCCGGGGAGCTGTTTTTT
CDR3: CASSPWGGIDPGELFF

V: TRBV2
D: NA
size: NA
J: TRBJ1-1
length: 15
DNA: TGTGCCAGCAGGGCCAGGGGTGTGGGTAGAACTGAAGCTTTCTTT
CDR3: CASRARGVGRTEAFF

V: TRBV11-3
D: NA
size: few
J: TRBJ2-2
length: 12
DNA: TGTGCCAGCAGCCTGACCACCGGGGAGCTGTTTTTT
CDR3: CASSLTTGELFF

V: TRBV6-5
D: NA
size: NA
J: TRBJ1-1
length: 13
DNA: TGTGCCAGCAGTTACGCGGACACGTCCCAAGCTTTCTTT
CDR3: CASSYADTSQAFF

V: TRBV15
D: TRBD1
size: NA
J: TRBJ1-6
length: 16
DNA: TGTGCCACCAGCAGAGATCGCCCGGGACAGGGTACACCCCTCCACTTT
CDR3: CATSRDRPGQGTPLHF

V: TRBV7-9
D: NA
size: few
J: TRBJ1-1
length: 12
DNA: TGTGCCAGCAGCTCAGGTCGTGGGGAAGCTTTCTTT
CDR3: CASSSGRGEAFF

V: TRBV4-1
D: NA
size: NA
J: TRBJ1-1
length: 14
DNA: TGCGCCAGCAGCCATCCCCTTCAACTCACTGAAGCTTTCTTT
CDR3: CASSHPLQLTEAFF

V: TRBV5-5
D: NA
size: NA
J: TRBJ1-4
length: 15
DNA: TGTGCCAGCAGCACCGGAGAGGGGTATCCTGAAAAACTGTTTTTT
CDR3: CASSTGEGYPEKLFF

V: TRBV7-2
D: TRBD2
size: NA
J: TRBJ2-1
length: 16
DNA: TGTGCCAGCATCTTAGGCGGGACTAGCGCGTACAATGAGCAGTTCTTC
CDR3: CASILGGTSAYNEQFF

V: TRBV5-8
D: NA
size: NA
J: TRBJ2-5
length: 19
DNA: TGTGCCAGCAGCGCGGAGGTTTGGGGATGGCAGGACCAGCAAGAGACCCAGTACTTC
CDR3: CASSAEVWGWQDQQETQYF

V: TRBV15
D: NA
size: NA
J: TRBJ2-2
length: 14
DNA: TGTGCCACCAGCGAGGACTACCCCACCGGGGAGCTGTTTTTT
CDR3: CATSEDYPTGELFF

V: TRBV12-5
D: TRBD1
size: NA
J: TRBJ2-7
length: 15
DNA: TGTGCTAGTGCCCTGGCGACAGGGGGCTACTACGAGCAGTACTTC
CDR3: CASALATGGYYEQYF

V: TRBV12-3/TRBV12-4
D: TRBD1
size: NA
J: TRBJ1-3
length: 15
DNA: TGTGCCAGCACCCGGGGACAGGACTCTGGAAACACCATATATTTT
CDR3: CASTRGQDSGNTIYF

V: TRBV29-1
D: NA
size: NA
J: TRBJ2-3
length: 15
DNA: TGCAGCGTTGAACCCCCTTGGGGCAGGGGACCGACGCAGTATTTT
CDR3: CSVEPPWGRGPTQYF

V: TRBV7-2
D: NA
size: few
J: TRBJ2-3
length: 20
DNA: TGTGCCAGCAGCTTAGTATTTAGCGCGATGCCGGGGGCTTCCACAGATACGCAGTATTTT
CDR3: CASSLVFSAMPGASTDTQYF

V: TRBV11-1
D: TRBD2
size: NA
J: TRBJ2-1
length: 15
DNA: TGTGCCAGCAGCTTAGGTCCGGGGGGGGCGTATGAGCAGTTCTTC
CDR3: CASSLGPGGAYEQFF

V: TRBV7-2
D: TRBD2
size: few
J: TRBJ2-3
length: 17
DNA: TGTGCCAGCAGCTTAATAGGGACTAGCGGCCGCACAGATACGCAGTATTTT
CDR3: CASSLIGTSGRTDTQYF

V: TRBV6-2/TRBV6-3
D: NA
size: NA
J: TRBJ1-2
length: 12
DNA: TGTGCCAGCAGTTACCGGGACTATGGCTACACCTTC
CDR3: CASSYRDYGYTF

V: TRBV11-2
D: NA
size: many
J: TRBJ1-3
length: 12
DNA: TGTGCCAGCAGCTTAAATAGGATTACCATATATTTT
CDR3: CASSLNRITIYF

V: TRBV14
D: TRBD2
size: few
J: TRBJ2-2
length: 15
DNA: TGTGCCACCAGCGCGGGAGGAGGGTCCACCGGGGAGCTGTTTTTT
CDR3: CATSAGGGSTGELFF

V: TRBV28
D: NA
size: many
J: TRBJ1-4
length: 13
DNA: TGTGCCAGCAGTTTACAGGGGAGGGAAAAACTGTTTTTT
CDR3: CASSLQGREKLFF

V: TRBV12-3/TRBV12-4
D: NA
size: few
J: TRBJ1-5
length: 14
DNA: TGTGCCAGCATCCAGGACATTAGCAATCAGCCCCAGCATTTT
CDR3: CASIQDISNQPQHF

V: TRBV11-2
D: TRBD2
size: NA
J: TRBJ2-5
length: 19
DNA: TGTGCCAGCAGCTTAGATCGGGCTAGCGGGGGGGCAGTCCAAGAGACCCAGTACTTC
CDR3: CASSLDRASGGAVQETQYF

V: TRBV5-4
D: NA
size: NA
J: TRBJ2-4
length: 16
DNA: TGTGCCAGCAGCTTGGCGACAGGTTTAGCCAAAAACATTCAGTACTTC
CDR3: CASSLATGLAKNIQYF

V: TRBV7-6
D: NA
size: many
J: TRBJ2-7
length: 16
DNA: TGTGCCAGCAGCCCGGGGATGGGGGGGGCCTCCTACGAGCAGTACTTC
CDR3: CASSPGMGGASYEQYF

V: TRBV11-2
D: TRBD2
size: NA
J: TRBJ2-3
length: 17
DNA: TGTGCCAGCAGCTCGGGAGGAGCGGGGGAACGCACAGATACGCAGTATTTT
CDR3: CASSSGGAGERTDTQYF

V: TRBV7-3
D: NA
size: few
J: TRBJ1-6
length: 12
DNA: TGTGCCAGCGGGTTTAATAATTCACCCCTCCACTTT
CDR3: CASGFNNSPLHF

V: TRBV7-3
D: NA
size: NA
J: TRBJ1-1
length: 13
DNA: TGTGCCAGCAGGACGGATCCCAACACTGAAGCTTTCTTT
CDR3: CASRTDPNTEAFF

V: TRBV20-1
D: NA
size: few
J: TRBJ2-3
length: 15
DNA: TGCAGTGCTAGAGAGGTGGCCAGAGAAGCAGATACGCAGTATTTT
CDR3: CSAREVAREADTQYF

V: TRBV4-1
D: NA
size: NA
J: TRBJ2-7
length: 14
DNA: TGCGCCAGCAGCCAGACCAGGACAGACTACGAGCAGTACTTC
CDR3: CASSQTRTDYEQYF

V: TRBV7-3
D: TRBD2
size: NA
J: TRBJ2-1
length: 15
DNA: TGTGCCAGCAGCCCTAGCGGGGGTTCCTACAATGAGAAGTTCTTC
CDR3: CASSPSGGSYNEKFF

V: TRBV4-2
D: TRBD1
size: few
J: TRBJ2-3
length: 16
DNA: TGTGCCAGCAGTCAAGGGACAGGGGGAAGGACAGATACGCAGTATTTT
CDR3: CASSQGTGGRTDTQYF

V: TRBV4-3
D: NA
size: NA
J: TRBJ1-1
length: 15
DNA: TGCGCCAGCAGCCAAGAAGGAGGGGTGAACACTGAAGCTTTCTTT
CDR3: CASSQEGGVNTEAFF

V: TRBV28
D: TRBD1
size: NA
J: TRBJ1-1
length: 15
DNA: TGTGCCAGCAGTTTAAGACAGGGGATGAGCACTGAAGCTTTCTTT
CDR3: CASSLRQGMSTEAFF

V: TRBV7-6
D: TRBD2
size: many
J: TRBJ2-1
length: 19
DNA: TGTGCCAGCAGCCCTTACCTAGCGGGGACTCGGCAGTGGTGGAATGAGCAGTTCTTC
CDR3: CASSPYLAGTRQWWNEQFF

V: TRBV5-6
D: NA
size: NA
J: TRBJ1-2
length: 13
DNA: TGTGCCAGCACCCTGGGCCAGGTCTATGGCTACACCTTC
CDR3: CASTLGQVYGYTF

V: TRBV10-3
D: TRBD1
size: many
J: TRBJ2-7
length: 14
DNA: TGTGCCATCAGTGACCGACAGGGGAATTACGAGCAGTACTTC
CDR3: CAISDRQGNYEQYF

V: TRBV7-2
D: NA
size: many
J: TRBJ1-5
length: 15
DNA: TGTGCCAGCAGCGTACGGACAGCGGGCAATCAGCCCCAGCATTTT
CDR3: CASSVRTAGNQPQHF

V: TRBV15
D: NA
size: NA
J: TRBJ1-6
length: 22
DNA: TGTGCCACCAGCAGAGGCACACGCTGGGAACGGGTACCGGGGGTCTATAATTCACCCCTCCACTTT
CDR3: CATSRGTRWERVPGVYNSPLHF

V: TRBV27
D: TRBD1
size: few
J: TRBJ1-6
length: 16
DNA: TGTGCCAGCAGTTTTACAGGGGCGATCTATAATTCACCCCTCCACTTT
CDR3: CASSFTGAIYNSPLHF

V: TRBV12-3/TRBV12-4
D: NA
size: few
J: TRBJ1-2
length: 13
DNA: TGTGCCAGCAGTCTAACAAGTAGATCTGGCTACACCTTC
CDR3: CASSLTSRSGYTF

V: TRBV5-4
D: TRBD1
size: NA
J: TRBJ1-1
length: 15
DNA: TGTGCCAGCAGCTTGTGGACAGGGGGCTTTACTGAAGCTTTCTTT
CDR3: CASSLWTGGFTEAFF

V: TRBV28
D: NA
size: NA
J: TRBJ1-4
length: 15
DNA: TGTGCCAGCAGTTTATGGGAGTCGAACAATGAAAAACTGTTTTTT
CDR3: CASSLWESNNEKLFF

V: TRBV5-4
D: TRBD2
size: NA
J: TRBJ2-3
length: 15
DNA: TGTGCCAGCAGCTTGCTGCGGGGGGGCTCAGATACGCAGTATTTT
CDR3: CASSLLRGGSDTQYF

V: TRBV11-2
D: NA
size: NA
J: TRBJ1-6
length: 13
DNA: TGTGCCAGCAGCTTAGTCGGTTACTCACCCCTCCACTTT
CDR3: CASSLVGYSPLHF

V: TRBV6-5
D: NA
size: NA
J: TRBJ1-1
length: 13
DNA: TGTGCCAGCAGAGAAGTGAGGAACACTGAAGCTTTCTTT
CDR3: CASREVRNTEAFF